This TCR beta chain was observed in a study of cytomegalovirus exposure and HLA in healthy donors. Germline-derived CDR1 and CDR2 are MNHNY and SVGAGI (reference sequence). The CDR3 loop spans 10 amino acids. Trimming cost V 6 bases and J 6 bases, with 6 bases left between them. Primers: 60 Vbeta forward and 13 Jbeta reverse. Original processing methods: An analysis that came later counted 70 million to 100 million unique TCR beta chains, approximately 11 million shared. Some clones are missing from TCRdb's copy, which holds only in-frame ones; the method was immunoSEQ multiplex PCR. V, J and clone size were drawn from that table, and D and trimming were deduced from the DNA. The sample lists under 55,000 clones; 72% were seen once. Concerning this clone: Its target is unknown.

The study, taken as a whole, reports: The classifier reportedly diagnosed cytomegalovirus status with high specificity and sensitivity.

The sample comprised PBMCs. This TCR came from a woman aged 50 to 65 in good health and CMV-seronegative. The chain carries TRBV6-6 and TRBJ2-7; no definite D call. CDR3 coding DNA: TGTGCCAGCAGCGAGGTCGAGCAGTACTTC. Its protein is CASSEVEQYF.